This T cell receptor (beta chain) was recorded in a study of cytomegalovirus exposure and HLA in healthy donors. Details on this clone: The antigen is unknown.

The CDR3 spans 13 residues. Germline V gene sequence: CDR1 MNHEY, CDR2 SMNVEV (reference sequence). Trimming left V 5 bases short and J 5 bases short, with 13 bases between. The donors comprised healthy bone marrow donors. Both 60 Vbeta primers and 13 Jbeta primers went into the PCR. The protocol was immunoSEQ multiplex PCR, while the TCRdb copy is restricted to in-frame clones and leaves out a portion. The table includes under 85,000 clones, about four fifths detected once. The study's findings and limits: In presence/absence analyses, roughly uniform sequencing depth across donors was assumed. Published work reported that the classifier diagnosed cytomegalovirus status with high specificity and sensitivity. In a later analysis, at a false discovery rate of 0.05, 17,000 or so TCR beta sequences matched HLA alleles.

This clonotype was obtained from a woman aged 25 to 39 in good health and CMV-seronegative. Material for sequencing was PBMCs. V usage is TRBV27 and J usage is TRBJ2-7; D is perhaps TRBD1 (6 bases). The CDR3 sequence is CASSISQGHEQYF. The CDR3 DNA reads TGTGCCAGCAGTATCTCACAGGGCCACGAGCAGTACTTC.